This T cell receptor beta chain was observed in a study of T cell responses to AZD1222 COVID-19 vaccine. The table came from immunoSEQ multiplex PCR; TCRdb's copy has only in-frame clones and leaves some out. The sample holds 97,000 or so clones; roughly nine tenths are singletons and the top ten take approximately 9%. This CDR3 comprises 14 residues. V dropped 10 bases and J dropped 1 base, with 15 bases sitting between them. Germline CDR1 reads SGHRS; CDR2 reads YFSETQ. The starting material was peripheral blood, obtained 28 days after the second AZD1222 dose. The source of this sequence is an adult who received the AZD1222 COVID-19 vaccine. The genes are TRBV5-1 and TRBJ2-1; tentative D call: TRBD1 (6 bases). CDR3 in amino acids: CAPRGFLSYNEQFF. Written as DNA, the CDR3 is TGCGCCCCCAGGGGATTCCTATCCTACAATGAGCAGTTCTTC.